One sample yielded the 22 T cell receptor beta chains listed below, sequenced in a study of blood T cell repertoires in COVID-19. TCRdb keeps only in-frame clones here, not all; method: immunoSEQ multiplex PCR. In the table there are 140,000 to 150,000 clones, roughly 89% of which are singletons. The specimen sequenced was peripheral blood. The receptor set was obtained from a human donor in a cohort sampled during active COVID-19.

This chain joins TRBV2 and TRBJ1-2, with D possibly TRBD1 on 5 matching bases. The germline gives CDR1 SNHLY, CDR2 FYNNEI. The CDR3 has 14 amino acids. The germline V and J ends were trimmed by 3 bases and 6 bases, with 14 bases remaining between them. CDR3 residues: CASSDQGDFDGYTF. As DNA, the CDR3 is TGTGCCAGCAGTGACCAGGGCGATTTCGATGGCTACACCTTC.

The chain is built from TRBV6-2 or TRBV6-3 and TRBJ2-7, with D uncertain. The CDR3 has 15 residues. The V gene lost 0 bases and the J gene lost 1 base, with 10 bases spanning the gap. Looked up from germline, CDR1 is MNHEY and CDR2 is SVGEGT. The DNA of the CDR3 is TGTGCCAGCAGTTACTCGCACGGCGGATCCTACGAGCAGTACTTC. It codes for CASSYSHGGSYEQYF.

Here the CDR3 reads CASSLNRNTGELFF. For the CDR3, the DNA is TGTGCCAGCAGCTTGAACAGAAACACCGGGGAGCTGTTTTTT. This chain connects TRBV7-2 to TRBJ2-2; no definite D call. CDR3 length equals 14 residues. The ends were cut back, 3 bases at V and 2 bases at J, with 7 bases in the middle. Germline CDR1 SGHTA, CDR2 FQGNSA.

This clone was counted a single time. This chain joins TRBV7-8 and TRBJ2-3; the match to TRBD2 covers 12 bases. This CDR3 is built from 17 residues. V lost 5 bases, J lost 2 bases, and 8 bases stayed unmatched. The V gene's germline CDR1 is SGHVS and CDR2 FQNEAQ. CDR3 protein: CASSQRLAGAYTDTQYF. In DNA form, the CDR3 reads TGTGCCAGCAGCCAAAGACTAGCGGGGGCCTACACAGATACGCAGTATTTT.

This sequence joins TRBV6-2 or TRBV6-3 and TRBJ2-5, with D perhaps TRBD2 (6 bases). CDR1 and CDR2 (germline): MNHEY, SVGEGT. The V end was cut by 2 bases, the J end by 5 bases, with 15 bases between. The CDR3 spans 15 residues. CDR3 sequence (DNA): TGTGCCAGCAGTTACGCAGGAGGGGTTGGGGAGACCCAGTACTTC. Its protein product is CASSYAGGVGETQYF.

The chain employs TRBV5-1 and TRBJ1-1, with D tentatively TRBD1 (5 bases). The CDR3 consists of 14 residues. CDR1 and CDR2 (germline): SGHRS, YFSETQ. Trimming shortened V by 0 bases and J by 5 bases, and 11 bases separated the two germline ends. The CDR3 DNA reads as TGCGCCAGCAGCTTGGGGGGCGCAGTTACTGAAGCTTTCTTT. Amino acid sequence: CASSLGGAVTEAFF.

This clone was seen only a few times. The chain is built from TRBV18 and TRBJ2-7; possibly TRBD1 for D (5 bases). Germline V CDR1 and CDR2: KGHSH, LQKENI. Between the trimmed V and J ends, which lost 2 bases and 5 bases, there was a span of 10 bases. The CDR3 is 13 amino acids. This chain's CDR3 is CASSPSGLDEQYF. The CDR3 DNA reads TGTGCCAGCTCACCATCAGGGTTGGACGAGCAGTACTTC.

This rearrangement joins TRBV30 to TRBJ2-3; 9 bases are a match to TRBD1. The CDR3 consists of 14 residues. Germline V gene data show CDR1 as GTSNPN and CDR2 as SVGIG (reference sequence). J was trimmed by 1 base and V by 5 bases; bases with no gene match: 4. The CDR3 DNA reads as TGTGCCTGGGTGTGGACAGGGGGCACAGATACGCAGTATTTT. Translation: CAWVWTGGTDTQYF.

The chain employs TRBV18 and TRBJ2-7, with D possibly being TRBD1 (6 bases). V lost 3 bases to trimming and J lost 2 bases, with 11 bases between them. The length of the CDR3 is 14 residues. From germline, CDR1 is KGHSH and CDR2 LQKENI. The CDR3 nucleotides read TGTGCCAGCTCACCCGGGACACAAGCCTACGAGCAGTACTTC. Residues: CASSPGTQAYEQYF. Together with reference TRBV18 and TRBJ2-7, the CDR3 gives the full variable domain: NAGVMQNPRHLVRRRGQEARLRCSPMKGHSHVYWYRQLPEEGLKFMVYLQKENIIDESGMPKERFSAEFPKEGPSILRIQQVVRGDSAAYFCASSPGTQAYEQYFGPGTRLTVT.

The chain uses TRBV14 and TRBJ2-5; 7 nucleotides line up with TRBD2. This CDR3 region has 11 residues. J was trimmed by 10 bases and V by 1 base; bases with no gene match: 0. CDR1 SGHDN and CDR2 FVKESK come from the germline V gene. CDR3 residues: CASSQASGQYF. In DNA form, the CDR3 reads TGTGCCAGCAGCCAAGCTAGCGGCCAGTACTTC.

The rearrangement uses TRBV4-3 and TRBJ2-1; D gene unclear. Trimming took 1 base from V and 4 from J, leaving 11 bases between them. The CDR3 is 15 amino acids. Germline V gives CDR1 LGHNA, CDR2 YSLEER. CDR3 amino acids: CASSQATSVYNEQFF. CDR3 DNA: TGCGCCAGCAGCCAAGCCACCAGCGTTTACAATGAGCAGTTCTTC.

The CDR3 coding sequence is TGTGCCAGCAGCCAAGTGGGCGGACTCCAAGAGACCCAGTACTTC. Translating gives CASSQVGGLQETQYF. This chain joins TRBV3-1 (or the pseudogene TRBV3-2) and TRBJ2-5; perhaps TRBD2 as D (5 bases). The CDR3 length is 15 residues. Trimming cost V 1 base and J 1 base, with 10 bases left between them. Germline V lookup: CDR1 LGHDT, CDR2 YNNKEL (reference sequence).

This clone has a single count. The chain carries TRBV6-5 and TRBJ2-7; D gene unclear. The CDR3 length is 13 residues. Germline V lookup: CDR1 MNHEY, CDR2 SVGAGI. Trimming stripped 7 bases from V and 0 bases from J, with 10 bases between. CDR3 sequence reads: CASKTWSSYEQYF. The DNA of the CDR3 is TGTGCCAGCAAAACATGGAGCTCCTACGAGCAGTACTTC.

The V call is TRBV29-1, the J call TRBJ1-3; D gene unclear. The V end was cut by 4 bases, the J end by 2 bases, with 9 bases between. Germline-derived CDR1 and CDR2 are SQVTM and ANQGSEA. The CDR3 loop spans 13 amino acids. Here the CDR3 reads CSVAVGAGNTIYF. The CDR3 bases are TGCAGCGTTGCAGTCGGAGCTGGAAACACCATATATTTT. The complete variable domain, with remaining parts taken from reference TRBV29-1 and TRBJ1-3, reads SAVISQKPSRDICQRGTSLTIQCQVDSQVTMMFWYRQQPGQSLTLIATANQGSEATYESGFVIDKFPISRPNLTFSTLTVSNMSPEDSSIYLCSVAVGAGNTIYFGEGSWLTVV.

The chain links TRBV5-8 to TRBJ2-7; 12 nucleotides align to TRBD1. With 4 bases clipped from V and 0 bases from J, the junction kept 11 bases outside the gene matches. Per germline, CDR1 SGHTS and CDR2 YDEGEE. The CDR3 is made up of 18 amino acids. The CDR3 DNA reads TGTGCCAGCAGCGACCTAGGGACAGGGGGCGGGTTCTCCTACGAGCAGTACTTC. Translating gives CASSDLGTGGGFSYEQYF.

The J gene is TRBJ1-1, the V gene TRBV10-3, with D uncertain. This CDR3 has 13 amino acids. Germline V CDR1 and CDR2: ENHRY, SYGVKD. Trimming stripped 2 bases from V and 1 base from J, with 5 bases between. The CDR3 DNA follows: TGTGCCATCAGTGAGGGCCCGAACACTGAAGCTTTCTTT. Amino acid sequence: CAISEGPNTEAFF.

This sequence joins TRBV2 and TRBJ2-1; TRBD2 matches 12 bases. There are 17 residues in the CDR3. Per germline, CDR1 SNHLY and CDR2 FYNNEI. V dropped 4 bases and J dropped 7; count of bases not matched to a gene: 11. CDR3 sequence (DNA): TGTGCCAGCAGTGTAAAGTCTAGCGGGGGGGCTTTGAATGAGCAGTTCTTC. Translating it yields CASSVKSSGGALNEQFF.

V gene TRBV19 combines with J gene TRBJ1-4, with 8 bases lining up with TRBD1. Germline lookup yields CDR1 LNHDA and CDR2 SQIVND (reference sequence). This CDR3 comprises 14 residues. Unmatched junction bases numbered 6, after V lost 5 bases and J lost 7 bases. CDR3: CASSPGTGSEKLFF. The CDR3 region has the DNA TGTGCCAGTAGTCCAGGGACAGGTTCTGAAAAACTGTTTTTT.

J is TRBJ1-1 and V is TRBV2; a possible D gene is TRBD1 (5 bases). V was trimmed by 3 bases and J by 1 base, leaving 9 bases between them. CDR3 length: 14 amino acids. Germline V gene sequence: CDR1 SNHLY, CDR2 FYNNEI. DNA for the CDR3: TGTGCCAGCAGTGACGGCAGGGCGAACACTGAAGCTTTCTTT. Translated, it gives CASSDGRANTEAFF.

The rearrangement links TRBV7-9 to TRBJ1-2; no clear D gene. Trimming shortened V by 5 bases and J by 5 bases, and 12 bases separated the two germline ends. The germline CDR1 and CDR2 sequences are SEHNR and FQNEAQ (reference sequence). The CDR3 is 13 residues long. The CDR3 loop reads CASSQVLKYGYTF. In DNA form, the CDR3 reads TGTGCCAGCAGCCAAGTTCTAAAGTATGGCTACACCTTC.

As DNA, the CDR3 is TGTGCCAGCAGTTTCACCGGGACAGTGAACACTGAAGCTTTCTTT. It specifies CASSFTGTVNTEAFF. The chain employs TRBV25-1 and TRBJ1-1, with 7 nucleotides matching TRBD1. The CDR3 has 15 residues. Trimming at V came to 5 bases and at J to 0 bases, leaving 6 bases not matched to a gene. Germline-derived CDR1 and CDR2 are MGHDK and SYGVNS.

The CDR3 loop is CATSDLGDTLAYEQYF. In DNA form, the CDR3 reads TGTGCCACCAGTGATCTCGGGGACACCCTAGCCTACGAGCAGTACTTC. The chain has TRBV24-1 and TRBJ2-7; a weak D match, TRBD1 (6 bases). Germline CDR1 KGHDR, CDR2 SFDVKD. This CDR3 has 16 residues. Trimming removed 3 bases from V and 2 bases from J, with 16 bases in between.